One and the same sample provided the 30 T cell receptor beta chains below, sequenced in a study of T cells expressing NK-cell markers. TCRdb reprocessed the 5' RACE reads and keeps a single row for each CDR3 protein, giving no DNA. In total, the table holds roughly 390,000 distinct CDR3 sequences. Sample: blood T cells: a sorted CD56 or NKG2C T cell subset, CD4+ or CD8+ T cells, or bulk PBMC T cells (not recorded which). These receptors were taken from a man aged 18-69 years in good health.

This chain connects TRBV5-1 to TRBJ2-7; TCRdb's D gene call, TRBD2, goes unchecked for lack of DNA. The germline gives CDR1 SGHRS, CDR2 YFSETQ. This CDR3 has 15 amino acids. CDR3 protein: CASSLGLAGRYEQYF.

The chain's CDR3 is CASRTRPGVMNTEAFF. This sequence joins TRBV6-1 and TRBJ1-1; TCRdb outputs TRBD1, but without DNA this stays unchecked. CDR3 length: 16 residues. The germline V gene encodes CDR1 MNHNS and CDR2 SASEGT.

This sequence joins TRBV24-1 and TRBJ2-3; TCRdb calls TRBD2, which cannot be checked without DNA. The CDR3 sequence is 16 residues long. Per germline, CDR1 KGHDR and CDR2 SFDVKD. This CDR3 reads CATSDPTSGGADTQYF.

The chain links TRBV20-1 to TRBJ2-2; no DNA is available, so the TRBD1 call from TCRdb remains unchecked. Germline V CDR1 and CDR2: DFQATT, SNEGSKA (reference sequence). CDR3 length equals 16 residues. CDR3 protein: CSARDWQGAPAGELFF.

CDR3: CASSIYRVGGELFF. This chain links TRBV19 with TRBJ2-2; TCRdb names TRBD1, which stays unverified in the absence of DNA. The CDR3 consists of 14 residues. Germline V gene data show CDR1 as LNHDA and CDR2 as SQIVND (reference sequence).

The chain couples TRBV10-3 to TRBJ2-4. The germline V gene has CDR1 ENHRY and CDR2 SYGVKD. The CDR3 is made up of 13 amino acids. The CDR3 sequence: CAISEGSKNIQYF.

V and J are TRBV12-3 or TRBV12-4 and TRBJ2-2; there is no DNA to check the TCRdb D call of TRBD1. This CDR3 comprises 16 residues. The chain's CDR3 is CASLKTQGSYTGELFF.

This chain connects TRBV3-1 to TRBJ2-5; TCRdb selects TRBD2, and the lack of DNA leaves this call unchecked. The CDR3 covers 18 residues. Per the germline V gene, CDR1 is LGHDT and CDR2 is YNNKEL (reference sequence). CDR3 residues: CASSQGRSGARGGETQYF.

V gene TRBV5-1 combines with J gene TRBJ1-1; the TCRdb call, TRBD1, lacks DNA for checking. The germline CDR1 and CDR2 sequences are SGHRS and YFSETQ. This CDR3 comprises 17 residues. This chain's CDR3 is CASSPGTGGFRNTEAFF.

This chain uses TRBV12-3 or TRBV12-4 with TRBJ1-5; TCRdb calls TRBD1, which cannot be checked without DNA. The CDR3 contains 14 residues. This CDR3 is CASSLAGGHQPQHF.

V usage is TRBV5-1 and J usage is TRBJ2-1; TCRdb returns TRBD2, unconfirmable since there is no DNA. This CDR3 has 18 amino acids. The germline gives CDR1 SGHRS, CDR2 YFSETQ. The CDR3 protein is CASSHTSGGAPIYNEQFF.

The rearrangement joins TRBV9 to TRBJ2-2; the D call from TCRdb, TRBD1, cannot be confirmed without DNA. The CDR3 covers 15 residues. From germline, CDR1 is SGDLS and CDR2 YYNGEE. CDR3 sequence reads: CASRGTEVVTGELFF.

V is TRBV19 and J is TRBJ1-5; with no DNA, the TCRdb D assignment of TRBD1 cannot be verified. CDR1 LNHDA and CDR2 SQIVND come from the germline V gene (reference sequence). The CDR3 consists of 14 residues. CDR3: CASSPGTDYQPQHF.

This chain joins TRBV7-9 and TRBJ2-2. The CDR3 sequence is 13 residues long. CDR1 and CDR2 (germline): SEHNR, FQNEAQ (reference sequence). The CDR3 protein is CASVSMNTGELFF. Looking up the rest from reference TRBV7-9 and TRBJ2-2 gives the full variable domain: DTGVSQNPRHKITKRGQNVTFRCDPISEHNRLYWYRQTLGQGPEFLTYFQNEAQLEKSRLLSDRFSAERPKGSFSTLEIQRTEQGDSAMYLCASVSMNTGELFFGEGSRLTVL.

The J gene is TRBJ2-5, the V gene TRBV29-1; there is no DNA to check the TCRdb D call of TRBD1. CDR3 length: 13 amino acids. Germline CDR1 reads SQVTM; CDR2 reads ANQGSEA. The CDR3 loop is CSVRRGAQETQYF.

This rearrangement joins TRBV27 to TRBJ2-7; the TCRdb call, TRBD1, lacks DNA for checking. Looked up from germline, CDR1 is MNHEY and CDR2 is SMNVEV (reference sequence). This CDR3 spans 12 amino acids. The CDR3 region is CASRGGPYEQYF.

The chain couples TRBV7-7 to TRBJ2-1; TCRdb picks TRBD1, but there is no DNA to check that call. CDR3 size: 17 residues. Germline V gene sequence: CDR1 SSHAT, CDR2 FNYEAQ (reference sequence). CDR3 sequence: CASSRRTGTGAYNEQFF.

J is TRBJ1-2 and V is TRBV2; TCRdb selects TRBD1, and the lack of DNA leaves this call unchecked. This CDR3 comprises 14 residues. Germline assignment: CDR1 SNHLY and CDR2 FYNNEI. CDR3 sequence reads: CAMLTGTEGYGYTF.

The chain employs TRBV6-1 and TRBJ2-5; without DNA, the TCRdb call of TRBD2 cannot be checked. The CDR3 sequence is 15 residues long. The V gene's germline CDR1 is MNHNS and CDR2 SASEGT. CDR3 residues: CASRRRLGEQETQYF.

The chain is built from TRBV3-1 and TRBJ1-6; TCRdb calls TRBD1, which cannot be checked without DNA. CDR1 and CDR2 from the germline V gene are LGHDT and YNNKEL (reference sequence). There are 13 residues in the CDR3. The CDR3 here is CASSQGASTPLHF.

V gene TRBV11-2 combines with J gene TRBJ1-4; TCRdb's D call, TRBD1, is unchecked because there is no DNA. This CDR3 is 18 amino acids long. CDR1 is SGHAT and CDR2 is FQNNGV in the germline V gene. Here the CDR3 reads CASSLGMGRQGGSEKLFF.

The V call is TRBV19, the J call TRBJ2-6; TCRdb's assignment of TRBD1 cannot be checked, as there is no DNA. The CDR3 extends over 18 amino acids. From germline, CDR1 is LNHDA and CDR2 SQIVND (reference sequence). The CDR3 here is CASSADRGLPRGANVLTF.

The CDR3 sequence: CASSLVGRDGGNEQFF. The rearrangement joins TRBV5-1 to TRBJ2-1; lacking DNA, the TRBD1 call made by TCRdb goes unchecked. In germline, CDR1 is SGHRS, CDR2 YFSETQ. CDR3 length: 16 amino acids.

The V call is TRBV28, the J call TRBJ1-6; TCRdb's assignment of TRBD1 cannot be checked, as there is no DNA. Per the germline V gene, CDR1 is MDHEN and CDR2 is SYDVKM. CDR3 size: 16 residues. CDR3 residues: CASSFGTGSSHSPLHF.

The chain uses TRBV7-6 and TRBJ2-1; the D call from TCRdb, TRBD2, cannot be confirmed without DNA. Germline V gives CDR1 SGHVS, CDR2 FNYEAQ. This CDR3 contains 15 residues. The CDR3 reads CASSLGLAVYNEQFF. Supplemented by reference TRBV7-6 and TRBJ2-1, the full variable domain reads GAGVSQSPRYKVTKRGQDVALRCDPISGHVSLYWYRQALGQGPEFLTYFNYEAQQDKSGLPNDRFSAERPEGSISTLTIQRTEQRDSAMYRCASSLGLAVYNEQFFGPGTRLTVL.

The chain carries TRBV24-1 and TRBJ2-2; the TRBD1 assignment by TCRdb is unverifiable without DNA. The CDR3 extends over 14 amino acids. CDR1 is KGHDR, CDR2 SFDVKD, per germline. CDR3 loop: CATNGGPYTGELFF.

The chain joins TRBV7-6 to TRBJ2-2; TCRdb reports TRBD1, a call that lacks DNA to check it against. CDR3 length: 16 amino acids. Germline assignment: CDR1 SGHVS and CDR2 FNYEAQ. The CDR3 sequence is CASSLGGGGSTGELFF.

CDR3 region: CASSYSRRGATQYF. The rearrangement uses TRBV12-3 or TRBV12-4 and TRBJ2-3; TCRdb's D gene call, TRBD1, goes unchecked for lack of DNA. The CDR3 has 14 amino acids.

The rearrangement uses TRBV7-8 and TRBJ2-3; TCRdb's D call of TRBD2 is untestable without DNA. Germline lookup yields CDR1 SGHVS and CDR2 FQNEAQ. The CDR3 runs 20 residues. CDR3 protein: CASLLSGGLAGVRGTDTQYF.

J is TRBJ1-4 and V is TRBV6-2 or TRBV6-3. The germline V gene has CDR1 MNHEY and CDR2 SVGEGT. The CDR3 is 14 residues long. CDR3 amino acids: CASRVAGGNEKLFF.